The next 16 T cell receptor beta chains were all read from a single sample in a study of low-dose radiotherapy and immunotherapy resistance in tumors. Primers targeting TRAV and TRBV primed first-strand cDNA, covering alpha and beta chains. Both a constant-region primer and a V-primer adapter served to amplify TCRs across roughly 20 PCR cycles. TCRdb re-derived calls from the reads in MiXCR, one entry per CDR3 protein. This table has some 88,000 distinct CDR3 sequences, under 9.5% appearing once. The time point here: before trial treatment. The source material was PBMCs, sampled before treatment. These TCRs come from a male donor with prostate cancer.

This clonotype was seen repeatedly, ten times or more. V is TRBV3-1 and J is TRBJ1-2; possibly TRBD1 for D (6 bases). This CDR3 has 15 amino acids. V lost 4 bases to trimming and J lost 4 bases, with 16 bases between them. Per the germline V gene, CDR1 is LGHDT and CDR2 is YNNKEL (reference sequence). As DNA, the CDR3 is TGTGCCAGCAGCCCCCAACAGACAGGTCCCTATGGCTACACCTTC. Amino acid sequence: CASSPQQTGPYGYTF.

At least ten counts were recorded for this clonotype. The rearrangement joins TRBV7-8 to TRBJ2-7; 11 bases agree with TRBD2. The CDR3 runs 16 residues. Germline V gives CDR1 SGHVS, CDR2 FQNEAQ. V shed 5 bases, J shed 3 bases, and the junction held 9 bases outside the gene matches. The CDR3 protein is CASSHGTSGPLYEQYF. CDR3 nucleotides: TGTGCCAGCAGCCACGGGACTAGCGGCCCCCTCTACGAGCAGTACTTC. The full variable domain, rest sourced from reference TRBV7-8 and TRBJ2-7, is GAGVSQSPRYKVAKRGQDVALRCDPISGHVSLFWYQQALGQGPEFLTYFQNEAQLDKSGLPSDRFFAERPEGSVSTLKIQRTQQEDSAVYLCASSHGTSGPLYEQYFGPGTRLTVT.

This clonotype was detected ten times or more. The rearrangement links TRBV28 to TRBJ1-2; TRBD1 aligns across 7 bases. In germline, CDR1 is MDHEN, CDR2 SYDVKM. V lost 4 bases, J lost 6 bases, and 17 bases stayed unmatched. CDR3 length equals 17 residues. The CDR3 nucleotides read TGTGCCAGCAGTTACCCTGGAGCAGGGGGTACTCGCGATGGCTACACCTTC. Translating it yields CASSYPGAGGTRDGYTF.

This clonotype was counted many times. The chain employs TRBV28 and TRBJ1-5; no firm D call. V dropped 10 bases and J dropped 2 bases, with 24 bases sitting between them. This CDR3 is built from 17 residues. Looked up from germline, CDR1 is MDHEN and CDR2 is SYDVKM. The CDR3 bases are TGTGCCACCGCTGGCGCCCTGAGGGAAGTAGGCAATCAGCCCCAGCATTTT. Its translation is CATAGALREVGNQPQHF.

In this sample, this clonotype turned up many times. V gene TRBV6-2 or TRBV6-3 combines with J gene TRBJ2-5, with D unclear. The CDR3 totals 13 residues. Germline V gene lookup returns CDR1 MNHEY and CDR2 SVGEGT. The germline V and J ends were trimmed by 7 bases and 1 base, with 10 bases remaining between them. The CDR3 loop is CASNYGGQETQYF. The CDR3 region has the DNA TGTGCCAGCAATTATGGCGGCCAAGAGACCCAGTACTTC.

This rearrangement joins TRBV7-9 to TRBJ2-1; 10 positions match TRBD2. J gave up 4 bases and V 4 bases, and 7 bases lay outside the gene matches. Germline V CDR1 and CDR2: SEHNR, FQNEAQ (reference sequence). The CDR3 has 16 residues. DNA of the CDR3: TGTGCCAGCAGCTCGCCGGGACTAGCGATGTACAATGAGCAGTTCTTC. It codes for CASSSPGLAMYNEQFF.

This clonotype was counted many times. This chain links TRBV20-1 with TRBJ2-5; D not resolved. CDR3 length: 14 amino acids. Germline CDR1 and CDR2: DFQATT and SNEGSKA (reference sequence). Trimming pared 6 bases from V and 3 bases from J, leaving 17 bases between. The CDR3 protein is CSAETLRREETQYF. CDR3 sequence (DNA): TGCAGTGCCGAAACCTTAAGAAGAGAAGAGACCCAGTACTTC.

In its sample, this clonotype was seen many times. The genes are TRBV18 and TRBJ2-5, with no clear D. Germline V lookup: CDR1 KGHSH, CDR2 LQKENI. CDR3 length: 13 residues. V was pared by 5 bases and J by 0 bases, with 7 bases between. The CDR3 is CASSEEYQETQYF. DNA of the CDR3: TGTGCCAGCTCAGAAGAGTACCAAGAGACCCAGTACTTC.

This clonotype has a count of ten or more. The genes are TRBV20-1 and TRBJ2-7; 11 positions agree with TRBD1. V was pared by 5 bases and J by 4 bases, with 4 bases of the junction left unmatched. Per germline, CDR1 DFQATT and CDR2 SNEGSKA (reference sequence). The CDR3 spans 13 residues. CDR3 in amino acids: CSAPGTGGYEQYF. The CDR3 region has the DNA TGCAGTGCTCCCGGGACAGGGGGTTACGAGCAGTACTTC.

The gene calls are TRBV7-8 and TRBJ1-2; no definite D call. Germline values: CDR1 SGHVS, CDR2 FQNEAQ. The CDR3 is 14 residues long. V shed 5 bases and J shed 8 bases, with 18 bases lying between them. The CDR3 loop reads CASSNEREAGGYTF. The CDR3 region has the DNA TGTGCCAGCAGCAATGAAAGGGAGGCGGGCGGCTACACCTTC.

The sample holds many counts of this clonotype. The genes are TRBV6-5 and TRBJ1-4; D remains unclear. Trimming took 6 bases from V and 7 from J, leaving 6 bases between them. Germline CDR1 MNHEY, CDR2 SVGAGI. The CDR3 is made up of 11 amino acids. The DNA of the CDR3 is TGTGCCAGCAGCAATCGTGAAAAACTGTTTTTT. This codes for CASSNREKLFF.

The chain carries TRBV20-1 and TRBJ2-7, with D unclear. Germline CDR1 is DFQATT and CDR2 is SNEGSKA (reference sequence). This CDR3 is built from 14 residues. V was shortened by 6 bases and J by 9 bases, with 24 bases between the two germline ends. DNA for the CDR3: TGCAGTGCCATCATTCAAGTTCCTATACGACTGCAGTACTTC. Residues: CSAIIQVPIRLQYF.

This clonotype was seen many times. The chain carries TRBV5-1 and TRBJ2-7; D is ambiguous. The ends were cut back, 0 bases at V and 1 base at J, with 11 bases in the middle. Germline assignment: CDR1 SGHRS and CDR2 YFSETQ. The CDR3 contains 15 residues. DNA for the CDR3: TGCGCCAGCAGCTTGGCTTCAGGAAATTCCTACGAGCAGTACTTC. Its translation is CASSLASGNSYEQYF.

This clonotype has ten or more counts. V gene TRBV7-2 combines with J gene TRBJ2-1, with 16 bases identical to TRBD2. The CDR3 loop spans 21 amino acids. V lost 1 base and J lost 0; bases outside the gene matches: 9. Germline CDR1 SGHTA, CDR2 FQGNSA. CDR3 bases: TGTGCCAGCAGCTTAGTACTAGCGGGACTAGCGGGAGGGAGCTCCTACAATGAGCAGTTCTTC. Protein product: CASSLVLAGLAGGSSYNEQFF.

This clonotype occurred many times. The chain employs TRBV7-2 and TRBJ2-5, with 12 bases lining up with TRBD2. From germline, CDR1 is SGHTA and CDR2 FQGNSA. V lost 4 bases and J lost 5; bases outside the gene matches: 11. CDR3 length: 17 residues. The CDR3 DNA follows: TGTGCCAGCAGCTCGGGAAGGACTAGCGGGAACGGGGAGACCCAGTACTTC. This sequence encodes CASSSGRTSGNGETQYF.

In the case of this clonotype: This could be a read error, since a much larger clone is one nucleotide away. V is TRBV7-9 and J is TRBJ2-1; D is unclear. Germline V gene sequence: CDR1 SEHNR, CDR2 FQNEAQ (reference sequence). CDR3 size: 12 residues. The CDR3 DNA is TGTGCCAGCAGCCTAAGATTAAATGAGCTGTTCTTC. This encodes CASSLRLNELFF.